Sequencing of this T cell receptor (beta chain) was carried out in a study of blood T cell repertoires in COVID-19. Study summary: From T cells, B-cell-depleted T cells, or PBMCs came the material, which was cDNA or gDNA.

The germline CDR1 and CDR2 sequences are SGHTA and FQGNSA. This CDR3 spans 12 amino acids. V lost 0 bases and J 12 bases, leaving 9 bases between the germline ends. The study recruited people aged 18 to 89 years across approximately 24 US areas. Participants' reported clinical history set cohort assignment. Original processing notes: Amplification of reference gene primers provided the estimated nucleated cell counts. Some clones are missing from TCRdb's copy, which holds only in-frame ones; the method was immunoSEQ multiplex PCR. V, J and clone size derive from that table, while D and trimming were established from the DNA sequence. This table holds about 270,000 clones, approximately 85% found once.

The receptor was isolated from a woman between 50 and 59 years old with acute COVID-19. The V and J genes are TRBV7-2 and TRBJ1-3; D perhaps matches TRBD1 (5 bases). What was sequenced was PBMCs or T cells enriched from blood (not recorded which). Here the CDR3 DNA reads TGTGCCAGCAGCTTAGCGCGGGGCGGCATATATTTT. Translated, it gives CASSLARGGIYF.